The source of this T cell receptor beta chain is a study of spatial heterogeneity in lung cancer. Study-level background: Each time, sequencing found more beta-chain sequences than alpha-chain sequences.

V gave up 4 bases and J gave up 2 bases; unmatched junction bases: 7. The germline V gene has CDR1 ENHRY and CDR2 SYGVKD. This CDR3 has 18 amino acids. TCR cDNA molecules each carried a unique molecular identifier. TCRdb reprocessed the 5' RACE reads via MiXCR and lists one record per CDR3 protein. In the table there are 8,500 to 13,000 distinct CDR3 sequences, approximately 8.6% of which are singletons. This clonotype was recorded at least ten times. As to time point: sample taken at primary tumor resection. Sequencing of whole RNA from tumor, nontumor lung or frozen PBMC involved no sorting. Donation came from around 77 patients with untreated early-stage non-small cell lung cancer.

This receptor was taken from a male donor with early-stage non-small cell lung cancer. The sequencing here drew on PBMCs, taken at surgery. This chain links TRBV10-3 with TRBJ2-1; TRBD2 aligns across 14 bases. CDR3 in amino acids: CAISGGTSGGPTYNEQFF. CDR3 DNA: TGTGCCATCAGTGGGGGGACTAGCGGGGGACCCACCTACAATGAGCAGTTCTTC.